This T cell receptor beta chain was identified during a study of T cell repertoires in cytomegalovirus infection. Across the whole study: Through public TCR beta signatures, both CMV infection and matching HLA type were indicated. Findings of the study overall: Across the ex vivo response, the dominant clonotypes were HLA-C-restricted CMV-specific TCR beta clonotypes.

The CDR3 is 14 amino acids. Germline lookup yields CDR1 SEHNR and CDR2 FQNEAQ (reference sequence). The germline V and J ends were trimmed by 6 bases and 0 bases, with 11 bases remaining between them. This clonotype was seen more than once but under ten times. The antigen is undetermined. TCRdb redid the calling of the reads with MiXCR, one entry per CDR3 protein. The repertoire holds 400,000 or so distinct CDR3 sequences, with approximately 31% as singletons. The sequencing sample was made of PBMCs. The chain recombines TRBV7-9 with TRBJ1-2; no definite D call. The source is a human donor in good health (CMV status not recorded). Some clones in this sample may be carry-over from other donors' samples. This CDR3 reads CASRAGGTNYGYTF. DNA of the CDR3: TGTGCCAGCAGAGCGGGCGGGACTAACTATGGCTACACCTTC.